The TCR beta chain under discussion was sequenced for a study of T cell repertoires in aging, cancer and after chemotherapy. Whole-study results and caveats: Healthy donors lost TCR diversity with age mainly through richness, cancer patients through richness and evenness. Median generation probability rose over the chemotherapy interval in each cancer cohort, suggesting rebound thymic output.

V shed 3 bases, J shed 2 bases, and the junction held 2 bases outside the gene matches. The germline V gene encodes CDR1 MGHRA and CDR2 YSYEKL. CDR3 length: 15 amino acids. Amplification of TCR beta used genomic DNA extracted from peripheral blood. A mixed TRB-A/B primer pool amplified rearranged TRB by multiplex touch-down PCR. MiXCR, run by TCRdb on the multiplex PCR reads, gives a single entry per CDR3 protein. The sample consists of some 1,200 distinct CDR3 sequences, roughly 24% of them appearing once. Notes on this clonotype: Its antigen is not known.

The sequence came from a human donor with a blood cancer. The chain combines TRBV4-1 with TRBJ2-3; 10 nucleotides line up with TRBD2. The specimen sequenced was blood. CDR3 in amino acids: CASSHSGGSTDTQYF. The CDR3 DNA reads as TGCGCCAGCAGCCATAGCGGGGGGTCCACAGATACGCAGTATTTT.